This T cell receptor (beta chain) emerged from a study of blood T cell repertoires in COVID-19. Study in general: T cells, B-cell-depleted T cells, or PBMCs supplied cDNA or gDNA.

Clinical histories supplied by participants themselves formed the basis of cohort assignment. This table comes from immunoSEQ multiplex PCR, and its TCRdb copy is limited to in-frame clones, with some not included. The data show some 460,000 clones, 75% to 90% seen once. Input material: PBMCs or T cells enriched from blood (not recorded which). This sequence originates from a woman under 30 who had recovered from COVID-19.

The DNA for the CDR3 is TGTGCCAGCAGCTTAAGTACCGGGACAGGCTACGAGCAGTACTTC. It encodes CASSLSTGTGYEQYF. The rearrangement joins TRBV7-8 to TRBJ2-7; 8 positions agree with TRBD1. Unmatched junction bases numbered 6, after V lost 2 bases and J lost 3 bases. CDR3 size: 15 residues. Germline V lookup: CDR1 SGHVS, CDR2 FQNEAQ.